Listed below are T cell receptor beta chains from one sample, sequenced in a study of beta chain features in type 1 diabetes. The protocol was immunoSEQ multiplex PCR, while the TCRdb copy is restricted to in-frame clones and leaves out a portion. The table includes 450,000 or so clones, over 9.5% detected once. Material: naive CD4+ T cells from blood. These receptor sequences come from a woman under 30 in good health. CDR3s include the opening cysteine and the closing phenylalanine or tryptophan. The order of the fields is clone size, V gene, J gene, D gene, CDR3 protein, CDR3 DNA. A D gene is named only where the DNA matches it firmly. Clone size appears in some rows only: once, few, many, or a class for an expanded clone.

abundance: few
v_gene: TRBV4-3
j_gene: TRBJ2-7
d_gene: TRBD1
CDR3aa: CASSRGQGPYEQYF
CDR3nt: TGCGCCAGCAGCCGCGGACAGGGCCCCTACGAGCAGTACTTC

abundance: few
v_gene: TRBV19
j_gene: TRBJ2-3
d_gene: NA
CDR3aa: CASNPRSSTDTQYF
CDR3nt: TGTGCCAGTAACCCCAGGTCGAGCACAGATACGCAGTATTTT

abundance: NA
v_gene: TRBV9
j_gene: TRBJ2-7
d_gene: NA
CDR3aa: CASSPLPGRAYEQYF
CDR3nt: TGTGCCAGCAGCCCGCTACCGGGCCGAGCCTACGAGCAGTACTTC

abundance: few
v_gene: TRBV7-9
j_gene: TRBJ1-5
d_gene: NA
CDR3aa: CASSFWDQPQHF
CDR3nt: TGTGCCAGCAGCTTCTGGGATCAGCCCCAGCATTTT

abundance: NA
v_gene: TRBV29-1
j_gene: TRBJ1-1
d_gene: TRBD1
CDR3aa: CSASRTGSVTEAFF
CDR3nt: TGCAGCGCTTCTAGGACAGGGTCGGTCACTGAAGCTTTCTTT

abundance: NA
v_gene: TRBV18
j_gene: TRBJ1-1
d_gene: NA
CDR3aa: CASSQGLGNTEAFF
CDR3nt: TGTGCCAGCTCACAGGGGCTGGGGAACACTGAAGCTTTCTTT

abundance: NA
v_gene: TRBV13
j_gene: TRBJ2-3
d_gene: NA
CDR3aa: CASAVLTSTDTQYF
CDR3nt: TGTGCCAGTGCCGTTCTGACTAGCACAGATACGCAGTATTTT

abundance: NA
v_gene: TRBV4-2
j_gene: TRBJ1-5
d_gene: NA
CDR3aa: CASSQDWHTNINQPQHF
CDR3nt: TGTGCCAGCAGCCAAGATTGGCACACAAATATCAATCAGCCCCAGCATTTT

abundance: few
v_gene: TRBV14
j_gene: TRBJ1-2
d_gene: NA
CDR3aa: CASSGGTNYGYTF
CDR3nt: TGTGCCAGCAGCGGCGGGACTAACTATGGCTACACCTTC

abundance: NA
v_gene: TRBV2
j_gene: TRBJ1-2
d_gene: NA
CDR3aa: CASSNFRGLGGYTF
CDR3nt: TGTGCCAGCAGCAACTTCAGGGGCCTCGGTGGCTACACCTTC

abundance: few
v_gene: TRBV9
j_gene: TRBJ2-4
d_gene: TRBD1
CDR3aa: CASSDRTGGQNIQYF
CDR3nt: TGTGCCAGCAGCGACCGGACAGGGGGCCAAAACATTCAGTACTTC

abundance: few
v_gene: TRBV19
j_gene: TRBJ2-6
d_gene: TRBD1
CDR3aa: CASSRDRAISGANVLTF
CDR3nt: TGTGCCAGTTCCCGGGACAGGGCAATATCTGGGGCCAACGTCCTGACTTTC

abundance: NA
v_gene: TRBV6-6
j_gene: TRBJ2-7
d_gene: TRBD1
CDR3aa: CASSYRQGQYEQYF
CDR3nt: TGTGCCAGCAGTTACCGACAGGGTCAATACGAGCAGTACTTC

abundance: NA
v_gene: TRBV7-2
j_gene: TRBJ2-5
d_gene: NA
CDR3aa: CASSHERIQETQYF
CDR3nt: TGTGCCAGCAGCCACGAGCGGATACAAGAGACCCAGTACTTC

abundance: NA
v_gene: TRBV25-1
j_gene: TRBJ1-1
d_gene: NA
CDR3aa: CASTIPGNTEAFF
CDR3nt: TGTGCCAGCACCATCCCGGGGAACACTGAAGCTTTCTTT

abundance: NA
v_gene: TRBV5-1
j_gene: TRBJ2-5
d_gene: NA
CDR3aa: CASFRGDRGETQYF
CDR3nt: TGCGCCAGCTTCCGGGGTGACCGGGGAGAGACCCAGTACTTC

abundance: NA
v_gene: TRBV5-1
j_gene: TRBJ2-7
d_gene: NA
CDR3aa: CASSLAPDDPYEQYF
CDR3nt: TGCGCCAGCAGCTTGGCGCCAGATGACCCCTACGAGCAGTACTTC

abundance: few
v_gene: TRBV7-8
j_gene: TRBJ1-2
d_gene: NA
CDR3aa: CASSFTVDYGYTF
CDR3nt: TGTGCCAGCAGCTTTACAGTGGACTATGGCTACACCTTC

abundance: NA
v_gene: TRBV27
j_gene: TRBJ2-1
d_gene: NA
CDR3aa: CASSSRVGFYNEQFF
CDR3nt: TGTGCCAGCAGTTCCAGGGTAGGCTTCTACAATGAGCAGTTCTTC

abundance: few
v_gene: TRBV29-1
j_gene: TRBJ2-7
d_gene: NA
CDR3aa: CSVETPDINSYEQYF
CDR3nt: TGCAGCGTTGAAACCCCGGACATTAACTCCTACGAGCAGTACTTC

abundance: few
v_gene: TRBV2
j_gene: TRBJ2-3
d_gene: NA
CDR3aa: CASSKGVTSTDTQYF
CDR3nt: TGTGCCAGCAGCAAAGGGGTCACTAGCACAGATACGCAGTATTTT

abundance: few
v_gene: TRBV5-1
j_gene: TRBJ1-6
d_gene: NA
CDR3aa: CASSLEGRGSSYNSPLHF
CDR3nt: TGCGCCAGCAGCTTGGAGGGCAGGGGATCATCCTATAATTCACCCCTCCACTTT

abundance: NA
v_gene: TRBV2
j_gene: TRBJ2-5
d_gene: TRBD2
CDR3aa: CASTAGEVETQYF
CDR3nt: TGTGCCAGCACAGCGGGAGAGGTGGAGACCCAGTACTTC

abundance: NA
v_gene: TRBV29-1
j_gene: TRBJ2-3
d_gene: NA
CDR3aa: CSVRPDVDTQYF
CDR3nt: TGCAGCGTCCGACCCGACGTAGATACGCAGTATTTT

abundance: few
v_gene: TRBV5-6
j_gene: TRBJ2-5
d_gene: NA
CDR3aa: CASSLSRLYQETQYF
CDR3nt: TGTGCCAGCAGCTTAAGCAGGCTGTACCAAGAGACCCAGTACTTC

abundance: NA
v_gene: TRBV5-4
j_gene: TRBJ2-3
d_gene: TRBD1
CDR3aa: CASSYLDRDRVNTQYF
CDR3nt: TGTGCCAGCAGCTACCTAGACCGGGACAGGGTAAATACGCAGTATTTT

abundance: few
v_gene: TRBV6-5
j_gene: TRBJ2-5
d_gene: NA
CDR3aa: CASAETAGETQYF
CDR3nt: TGTGCCAGCGCGGAGACAGCCGGGGAGACCCAGTACTTC

abundance: NA
v_gene: TRBV5-6
j_gene: TRBJ2-7
d_gene: TRBD1
CDR3aa: CASSEGQIGHNSYEQYF
CDR3nt: TGTGCCAGCAGCGAGGGACAGATAGGACACAACTCCTACGAGCAGTACTTC

abundance: NA
v_gene: TRBV2
j_gene: TRBJ2-4
d_gene: NA
CDR3aa: CASRAGDIQYF
CDR3nt: TGTGCCAGCCGGGCCGGGGACATTCAGTACTTC

abundance: NA
v_gene: TRBV7-8
j_gene: TRBJ2-3
d_gene: TRBD2
CDR3aa: CASSPTRGLAGGHGRF
CDR3nt: TGTGCCAGCAGCCCCACACGGGGACTAGCGGGAGGGCACGGGCGGTTT

abundance: NA
v_gene: TRBV9
j_gene: TRBJ2-3
d_gene: NA
CDR3aa: CASSVDERRYTDTQYF
CDR3nt: TGTGCCAGCAGCGTAGACGAGCGGCGTTACACAGATACGCAGTATTTT

abundance: NA
v_gene: TRBV27
j_gene: TRBJ2-3
d_gene: NA
CDR3aa: CASSTGWGTDTQYF
CDR3nt: TGTGCCAGCAGTACAGGGTGGGGCACAGATACGCAGTATTTT

abundance: NA
v_gene: TRBV19
j_gene: TRBJ2-1
d_gene: TRBD1
CDR3aa: CASSPSGQGSYNEQFF
CDR3nt: TGTGCCAGTAGTCCCTCGGGACAGGGGAGTTACAATGAGCAGTTCTTC

abundance: few
v_gene: TRBV7-9
j_gene: TRBJ1-2
d_gene: NA
CDR3aa: CASSLVPTDRSYTF
CDR3nt: TGTGCCAGCAGCTTAGTCCCAACAGATAGGAGCTACACCTTC

abundance: NA
v_gene: TRBV18
j_gene: TRBJ2-6
d_gene: NA
CDR3aa: CASSPRSSGANVLTF
CDR3nt: TGTGCCAGCTCACCAAGATCCTCTGGGGCCAACGTCCTGACTTTC